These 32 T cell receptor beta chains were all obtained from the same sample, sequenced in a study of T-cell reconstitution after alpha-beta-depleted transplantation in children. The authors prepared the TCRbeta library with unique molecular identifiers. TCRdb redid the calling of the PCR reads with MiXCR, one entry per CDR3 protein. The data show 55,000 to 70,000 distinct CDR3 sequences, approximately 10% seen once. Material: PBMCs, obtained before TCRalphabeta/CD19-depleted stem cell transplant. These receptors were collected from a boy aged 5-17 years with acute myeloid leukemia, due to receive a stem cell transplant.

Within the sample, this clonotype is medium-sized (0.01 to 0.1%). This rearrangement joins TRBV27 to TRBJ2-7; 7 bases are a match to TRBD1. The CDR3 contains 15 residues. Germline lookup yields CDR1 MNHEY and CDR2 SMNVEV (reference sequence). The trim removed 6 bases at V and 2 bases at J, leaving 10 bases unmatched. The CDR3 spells CASRDRVNLPYEQYV. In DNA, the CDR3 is TGTGCCAGCAGAGACAGGGTTAACCTTCCCTACGAGCAGTACGTC.

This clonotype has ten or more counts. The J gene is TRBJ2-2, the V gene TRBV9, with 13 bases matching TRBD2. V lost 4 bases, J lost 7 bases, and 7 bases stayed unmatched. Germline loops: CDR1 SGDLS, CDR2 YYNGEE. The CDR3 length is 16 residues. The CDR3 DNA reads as TGTGCCAGCAGCCCTTGGACTAGCGGGAGCGGCGGGGAGCTGTTTTTT. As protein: CASSPWTSGSGGELFF. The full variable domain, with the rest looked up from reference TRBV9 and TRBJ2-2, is DSGVTQTPKHLITATGQRVTLRCSPRSGDLSVYWYQQSLDQGLQFLIQYYNGEERAKGNILERFSAQQFPDLHSELNLSSLELGDSALYFCASSPWTSGSGGELFFGEGSRLTVL.

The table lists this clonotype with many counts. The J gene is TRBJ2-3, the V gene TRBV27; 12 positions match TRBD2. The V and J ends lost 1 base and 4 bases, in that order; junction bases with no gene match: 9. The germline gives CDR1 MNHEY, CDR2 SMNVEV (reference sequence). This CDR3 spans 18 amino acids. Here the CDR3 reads CASSLLLLAGGLPDTQYF. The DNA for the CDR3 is TGTGCCAGCAGTTTATTGCTCCTAGCGGGAGGGCTCCCAGATACGCAGTATTTT.

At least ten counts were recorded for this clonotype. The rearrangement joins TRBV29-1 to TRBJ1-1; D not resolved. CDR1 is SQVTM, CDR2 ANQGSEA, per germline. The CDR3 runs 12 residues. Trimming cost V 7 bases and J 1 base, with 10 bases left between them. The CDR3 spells CSGSRANTEAFF. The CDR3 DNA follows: TGCAGCGGTTCGCGGGCGAACACTGAAGCTTTCTTT.

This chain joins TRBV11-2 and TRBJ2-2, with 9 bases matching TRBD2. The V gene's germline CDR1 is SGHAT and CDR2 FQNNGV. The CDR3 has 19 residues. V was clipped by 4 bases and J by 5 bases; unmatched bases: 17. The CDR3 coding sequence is TGTGCCAGCAGCTGGTGGGCCCGCGCGGGAGGGCGGAGTACCGGGGAGCTGTTTTTT. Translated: CASSWWARAGGRSTGELFF.

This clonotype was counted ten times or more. DNA of the CDR3: TGTGCCAGCAGTGAAGGGACGGGACTAGTCTTGAATGAGCAGTTCTTC. Encoded protein: CASSEGTGLVLNEQFF. J is TRBJ2-1 and V is TRBV2, with 8 bases aligning to TRBD2. The CDR3 totals 16 residues. The germline CDR1 and CDR2 sequences are SNHLY and FYNNEI. After removal of 1 base from V and 7 bases from J, the junction contained 9 bases not matched to a gene.

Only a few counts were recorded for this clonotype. The CDR3 DNA reads TGTGCCAGCAGCTTAGACTGGAGGGCAGCCACCTACGAGCAGTACTTC. Its protein is CASSLDWRAATYEQYF. The chain is built from TRBV11-2 and TRBJ2-7; maybe TRBD2 (6 bases). This CDR3 has 16 amino acids. Germline CDR1 SGHAT, CDR2 FQNNGV. The V end was cut by 0 bases, the J end by 2 bases, with 14 bases between.

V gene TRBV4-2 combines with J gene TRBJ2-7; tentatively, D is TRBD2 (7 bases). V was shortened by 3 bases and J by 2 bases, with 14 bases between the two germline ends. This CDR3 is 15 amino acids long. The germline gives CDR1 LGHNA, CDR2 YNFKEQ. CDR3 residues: CASSHLGGVTYEQYV. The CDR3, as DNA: TGTGCCAGCAGCCATCTAGGGGGGGTAACCTACGAGCAGTACGTC.

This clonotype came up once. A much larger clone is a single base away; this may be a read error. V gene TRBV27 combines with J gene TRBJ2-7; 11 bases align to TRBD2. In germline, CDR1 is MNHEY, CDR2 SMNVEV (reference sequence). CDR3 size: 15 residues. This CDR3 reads CASSLQLAGGYEQHF. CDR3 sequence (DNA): TGTGCCAGCAGTTTACAGCTAGCGGGGGGTTACGAGCAGCACTTC.

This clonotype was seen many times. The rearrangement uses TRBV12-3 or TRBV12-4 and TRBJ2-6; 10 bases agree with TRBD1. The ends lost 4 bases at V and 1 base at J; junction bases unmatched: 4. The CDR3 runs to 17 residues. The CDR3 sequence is CASSSRQGASGANVLTF. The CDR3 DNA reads TGTGCCAGCAGTTCCAGACAGGGGGCGTCTGGGGCCAACGTCCTGACTTTC.

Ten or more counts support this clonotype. The CDR3 region has the DNA TGTGCCAGCAGTGAATCCCCAATGGCGGGGGCTACGGGGACCCAGTACTTC. It specifies CASSESPMAGATGTQYF. The gene calls are TRBV25-1 and TRBJ2-5, with D perhaps matching TRBD2 (7 bases). CDR3 length: 17 amino acids. Trimming shortened V by 1 base and J by 7 bases, and 22 bases separated the two germline ends. In germline, CDR1 is MGHDK, CDR2 SYGVNS.

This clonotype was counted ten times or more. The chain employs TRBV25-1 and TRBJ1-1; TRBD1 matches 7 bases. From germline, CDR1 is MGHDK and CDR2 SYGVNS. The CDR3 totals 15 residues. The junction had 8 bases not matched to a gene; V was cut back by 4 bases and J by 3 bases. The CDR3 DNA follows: TGTGCCAGCAGTGGGGAGAAGGACAGGCACACTGAAGCTTTCTTT. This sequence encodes CASSGEKDRHTEAFF.

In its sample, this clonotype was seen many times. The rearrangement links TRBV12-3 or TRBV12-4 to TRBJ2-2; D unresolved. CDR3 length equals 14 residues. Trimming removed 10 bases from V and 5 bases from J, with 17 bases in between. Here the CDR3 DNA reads TGTGCCACTACGATCCTCTCCTCTACCGGGGAGCTGTTTTTT. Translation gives CATTILSSTGELFF.

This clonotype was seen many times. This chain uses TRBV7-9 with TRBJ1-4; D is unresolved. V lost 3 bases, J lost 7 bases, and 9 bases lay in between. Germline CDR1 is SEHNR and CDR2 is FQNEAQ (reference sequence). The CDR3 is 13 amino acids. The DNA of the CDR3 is TGTGCCAGCAGCTTGACGGGTAGTGAAAAACTGTTTTTT. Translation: CASSLTGSEKLFF.

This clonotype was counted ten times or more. The CDR3: CASSRDILAGEADTQYF. The CDR3 DNA sequence: TGTGCCAGCAGCCGAGACATACTAGCGGGAGAGGCAGATACGCAGTATTTT. This chain connects TRBV3-1 to TRBJ2-3; 11 nucleotides match TRBD2. There are 17 residues in the CDR3. Looked up from germline, CDR1 is LGHDT and CDR2 is YNNKEL (reference sequence). After removal of 4 bases from V and 4 bases from J, the junction contained 10 bases not matched to a gene.

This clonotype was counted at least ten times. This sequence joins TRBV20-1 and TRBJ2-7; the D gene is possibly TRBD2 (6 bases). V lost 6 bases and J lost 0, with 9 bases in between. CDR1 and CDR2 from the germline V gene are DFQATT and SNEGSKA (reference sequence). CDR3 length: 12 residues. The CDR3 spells CSAGTDSYEQYF. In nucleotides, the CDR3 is TGCAGTGCCGGGACTGACTCCTACGAGCAGTACTTC.

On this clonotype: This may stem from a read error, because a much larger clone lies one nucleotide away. The CDR3 region has the DNA TGCGGCGGACAGGGTGACGGCGGGGAGCTGTTTTTT. Translated: CGGQGDGGELFF. The chain links TRBV20-1 to TRBJ2-2; 8 nucleotides agree with TRBD1. The V gene's germline CDR1 is DFQATT and CDR2 SNEGSKA (reference sequence). CDR3 length equals 12 residues.

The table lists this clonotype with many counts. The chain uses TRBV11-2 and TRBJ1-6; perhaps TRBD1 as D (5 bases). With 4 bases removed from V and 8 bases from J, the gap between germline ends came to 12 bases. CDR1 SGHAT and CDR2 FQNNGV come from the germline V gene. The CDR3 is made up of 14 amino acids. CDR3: CASSSRGSYSPLHF. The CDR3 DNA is TGTGCCAGCAGCTCACGGGGCTCTTATTCACCCCTCCACTTT.

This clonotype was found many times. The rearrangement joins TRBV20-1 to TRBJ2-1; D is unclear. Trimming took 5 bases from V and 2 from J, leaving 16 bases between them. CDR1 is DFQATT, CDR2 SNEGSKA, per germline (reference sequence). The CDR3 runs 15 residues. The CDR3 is CSARPRRLAYNEQFF. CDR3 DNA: TGCAGTGCTCGACCCCGGCGACTGGCCTACAATGAGCAGTTCTTC.

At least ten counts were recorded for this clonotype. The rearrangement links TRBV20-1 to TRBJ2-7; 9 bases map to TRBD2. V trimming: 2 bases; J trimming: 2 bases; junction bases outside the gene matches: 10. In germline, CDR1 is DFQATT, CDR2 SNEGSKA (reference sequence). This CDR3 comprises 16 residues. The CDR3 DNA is TGCAGTGCTAGACCCTCGACTAGCGGTAACCCCTACGAGCAGTACGTC. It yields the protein CSARPSTSGNPYEQYV.

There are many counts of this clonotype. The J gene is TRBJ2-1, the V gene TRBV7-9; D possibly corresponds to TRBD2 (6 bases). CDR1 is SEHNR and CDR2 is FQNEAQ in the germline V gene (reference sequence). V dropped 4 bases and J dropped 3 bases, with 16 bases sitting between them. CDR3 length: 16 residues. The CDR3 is CASSSPIGSLYNEQFF. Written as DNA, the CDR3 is TGTGCCAGCAGCTCCCCTATCGGGAGTCTCTACAATGAGCAGTTCTTC.

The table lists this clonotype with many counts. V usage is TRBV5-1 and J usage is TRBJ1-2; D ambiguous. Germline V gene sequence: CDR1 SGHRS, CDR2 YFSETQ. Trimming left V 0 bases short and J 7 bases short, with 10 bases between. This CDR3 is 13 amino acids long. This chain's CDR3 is CASSLEGFVGYTF. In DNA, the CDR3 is TGCGCCAGCAGCTTGGAAGGGTTTGTTGGCTACACCTTC.

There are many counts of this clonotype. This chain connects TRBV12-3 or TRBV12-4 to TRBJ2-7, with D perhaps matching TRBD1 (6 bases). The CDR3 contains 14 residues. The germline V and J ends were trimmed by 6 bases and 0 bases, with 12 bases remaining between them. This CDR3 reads CASRLGTSSYEQYF. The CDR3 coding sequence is TGTGCCAGCAGATTGGGGACAAGCTCCTACGAGCAGTACTTC.

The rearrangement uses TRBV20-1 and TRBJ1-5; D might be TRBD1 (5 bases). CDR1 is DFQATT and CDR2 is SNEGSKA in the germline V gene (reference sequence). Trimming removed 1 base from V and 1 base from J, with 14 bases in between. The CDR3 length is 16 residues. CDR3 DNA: TGCAGTGCTAGAGGGGGGGGGGGAGTAAGCAATCAGCCCCAGCATTTT. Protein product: CSARGGGGVSNQPQHF.

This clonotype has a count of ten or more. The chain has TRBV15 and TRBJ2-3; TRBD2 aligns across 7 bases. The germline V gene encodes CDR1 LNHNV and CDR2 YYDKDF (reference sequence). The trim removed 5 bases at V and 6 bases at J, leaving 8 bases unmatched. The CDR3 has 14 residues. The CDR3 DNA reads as TGTGCCACCAGCGGGGGAGGGCCTTCCGATACGCAGTATTTT. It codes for CATSGGGPSDTQYF.

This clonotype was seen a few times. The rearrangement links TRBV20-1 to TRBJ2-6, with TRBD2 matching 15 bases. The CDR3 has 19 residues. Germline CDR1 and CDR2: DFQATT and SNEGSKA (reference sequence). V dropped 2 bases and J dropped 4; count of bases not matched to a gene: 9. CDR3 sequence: CSARPGLAGGPAGANVLTF. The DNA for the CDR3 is TGCAGTGCTAGACCAGGACTAGCGGGAGGGCCCGCCGGGGCCAACGTCCTGACTTTC.

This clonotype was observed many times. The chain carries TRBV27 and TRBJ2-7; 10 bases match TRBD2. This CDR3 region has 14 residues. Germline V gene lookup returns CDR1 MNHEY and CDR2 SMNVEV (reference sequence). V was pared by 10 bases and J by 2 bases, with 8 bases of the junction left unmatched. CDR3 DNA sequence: TGTGCCACCCATAGCGGGAGGTTCCCCTACGAGCAGTACTTC. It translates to CATHSGRFPYEQYF.

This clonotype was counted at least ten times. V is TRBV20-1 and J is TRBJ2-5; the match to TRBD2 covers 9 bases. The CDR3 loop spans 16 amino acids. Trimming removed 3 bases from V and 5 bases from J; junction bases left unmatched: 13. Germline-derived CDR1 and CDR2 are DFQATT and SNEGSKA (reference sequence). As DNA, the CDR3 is TGCAGTGCTAGTCCCCTCGCAGCGGGAGGAATCGAGACCCAGTACTTC. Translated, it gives CSASPLAAGGIETQYF.

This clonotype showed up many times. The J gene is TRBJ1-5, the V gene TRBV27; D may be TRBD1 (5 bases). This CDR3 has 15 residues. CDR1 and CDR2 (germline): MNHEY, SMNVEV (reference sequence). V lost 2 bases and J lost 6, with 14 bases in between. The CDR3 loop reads CASSLARALGQPQHF. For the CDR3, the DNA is TGTGCCAGCAGTTTAGCCAGGGCTTTGGGTCAGCCCCAGCATTTT.

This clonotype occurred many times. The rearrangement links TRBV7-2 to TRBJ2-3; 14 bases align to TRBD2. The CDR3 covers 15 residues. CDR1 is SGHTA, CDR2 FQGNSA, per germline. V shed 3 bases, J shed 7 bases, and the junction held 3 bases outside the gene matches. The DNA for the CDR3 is TGTGCCAGCAGCTTGGGACTAGCGGGAGTAAATACGCAGTATTTT. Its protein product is CASSLGLAGVNTQYF.

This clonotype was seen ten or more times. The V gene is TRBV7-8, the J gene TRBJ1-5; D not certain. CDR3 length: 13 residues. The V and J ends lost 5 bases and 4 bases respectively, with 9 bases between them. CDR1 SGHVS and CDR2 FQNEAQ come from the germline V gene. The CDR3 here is CASSHADNQPQHF. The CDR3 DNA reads TGTGCCAGCAGCCACGCGGATAATCAGCCCCAGCATTTT. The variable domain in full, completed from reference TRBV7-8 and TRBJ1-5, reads GAGVSQSPRYKVAKRGQDVALRCDPISGHVSLFWYQQALGQGPEFLTYFQNEAQLDKSGLPSDRFFAERPEGSVSTLKIQRTQQEDSAVYLCASSHADNQPQHFGDGTRLSIL.

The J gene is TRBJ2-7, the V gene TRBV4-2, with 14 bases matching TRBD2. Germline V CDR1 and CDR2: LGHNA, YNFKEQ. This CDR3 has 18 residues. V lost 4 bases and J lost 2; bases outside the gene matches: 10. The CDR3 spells CASSPGLAGEVWAYEQYF. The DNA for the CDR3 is TGTGCCAGCAGCCCGGGACTAGCGGGAGAAGTGTGGGCCTACGAGCAGTACTTC.